The entry below describes one TCR beta chain. The V gene lost 0 bases and the J gene lost 0 bases, with 7 bases spanning the gap. This CDR3 is built from 14 residues. From germline, CDR1 is SGHRS and CDR2 YFSETQ. Semi-nested PCR with Nested Universal Primer A followed constant-region reverse priming of full-length variable regions. A single record per CDR3 protein comes from TCRdb applying MiXCR to the 5' RACE reads. The sample carries 50,000 to 75,000 distinct CDR3 sequences, less than 25% recorded once. The origin of this receptor is a female donor with breast cancer. V and J are TRBV5-1 and TRBJ2-7; D gene uncertain. The specimen was memory CD4+ T cells sorted from a lymph node. Specified subset: memory CD4+ T cells, CD4+CD45RO+CD25-. The CDR3 is CASSLEGNSYEQYF. CDR3 sequence (DNA): TGCGCCAGCAGCTTGGAAGGGAACTCCTACGAGCAGTACTTC.